The T cell receptor (beta chain) described here comes from a study of control samples from healthy donors and cancer patients. Trimming removed 8 bases from V and 2 bases from J, with 16 bases in between. This CDR3 is 15 amino acids long. Germline V gene lookup returns CDR1 SNHLY and CDR2 FYNNEI. Here immunoSEQ multiplex PCR was the method, and the copy in TCRdb shows in-frame clones only, minus some. The sample yields around 130,000 clones, roughly 90% seen once. The receptor was isolated from a man between 18 and 29 years old in good health. Sequencing was carried out using blood. J is TRBJ2-1 and V is TRBV2; perhaps D is TRBD1 or TRBD2 (5 bases each). For the CDR3, the DNA is TGTGCCAGCTATGACTGGGGGAACCCCTACAATGAGCAGTTCTTC. This encodes CASYDWGNPYNEQFF. The entire variable domain, with the rest obtained from reference TRBV2 and TRBJ2-1, is as follows: EPEVTQTPSHQVTQMGQEVILRCVPISNHLYFYWYRQILGQKVEFLVSFYNNEISEKSEIFDDQFSVERPDGSNFTLKIRSTKLEDSAMYFCASYDWGNPYNEQFFGPGTRLTVL.